The rows below give T cell receptor beta chains drawn from one sample of a study of blood T cells in healthy people across ages. TCRdb fed the 5' RACE reads into MiXCR, producing one record per CDR3 protein. The sample lists about 1.6 million distinct CDR3 sequences; roughly a third were seen once. Material: blood. The receptors come from a woman younger than 45 in good health. The CDR3 runs from the conserved cysteine through the conserved F or W. D genes are given only for firm matches. Not all rows give a size; the values are once, few, many and, for expanded clones, a class.

V	size	J	D	DNA	CDR3
TRBV12-3/TRBV12-4	few	TRBJ1-2	.	TGTGCCAGCAGTCCGGGACCCTTAGACTATGGCTACACCTTC	CASSPGPLDYGYTF
TRBV7-9	few	TRBJ1-2	.	TGTGCCAGCAGCTTTTCCTTAGGGATGGGGGCCGGCGCTGGCTACACCTTC	CASSFSLGMGAGAGYTF
TRBV12-3/TRBV12-4	few	TRBJ1-1	TRBD1	TGTGCCAGCAGTCCAACACGGGGCAGGGGGACTGAAGCTTTCTTT	CASSPTRGRGTEAFF
TRBV5-1	.	TRBJ2-7	TRBD2	TGCGCCAGCAGTGGGGGTGGGCGGGAGCCCTACGAGCAGTACTTC	CASSGGGREPYEQYF
TRBV5-6	few	TRBJ2-7	.	TGTGCCAGCAGCTTGATCAGGGCCCCCTACGAGCAGTACTTC	CASSLIRAPYEQYF
TRBV18	many	TRBJ2-3	.	TGTGCCAGCTCACCGGTCGGGCGGAACACAGATACGCAGTATTTT	CASSPVGRNTDTQYF
TRBV3-1	.	TRBJ1-1	.	TGTGCCAGCAGCCAAGGTCAGAAGGGAGCCTTCTTT	CASSQGQKGAFF
TRBV9	.	TRBJ1-2	.	TGTGCCAGCAGCGTAGATGGGCAGAAAAACTATGGCTACACCTTC	CASSVDGQKNYGYTF
TRBV15	.	TRBJ2-7	TRBD1	TGTGCCACCAGCAGACGAAACCCCCGGGACAGCTCCTACGAGCAGTACTTC	CATSRRNPRDSSYEQYF
TRBV19	.	TRBJ1-5	.	TGTGCCAGTAGTAATCGGATCCAACCGTCCGATCAGCCCCAGCATTTT	CASSNRIQPSDQPQHF
TRBV4-1	few	TRBJ2-7	.	TGCGCCAGCAGCCGAGATCCTCAGGGCGGGTACGAGCAGTACTTC	CASSRDPQGGYEQYF
TRBV10-3	many	TRBJ2-1	TRBD2	TGTGCCATCAGCGGACCGGGACTAGCAAATGAGCAGTTCTTC	CAISGPGLANEQFF
TRBV6-2/TRBV6-3	.	TRBJ1-6	TRBD1	TGTGCCAGCAGTACTTATGGACAGGGAGGATCACCCCTCCACTTT	CASSTYGQGGSPLHF
TRBV12-3/TRBV12-4	.	TRBJ1-1	.	TGTGCCAGCAGTTTAGAGAGGGGGGCGAGGACTGAAGCTTTCTTT	CASSLERGARTEAFF
TRBV20-1	few	TRBJ2-7	.	TGCAGTGCACCAAAACAGGGAAGGGGCTACGAGCAGTACTTC	CSAPKQGRGYEQYF
TRBV12-3/TRBV12-4	few	TRBJ1-1	.	TGTGCCAGCAGTTTTTTGGGGCTCACTGAAGCTTTCTTT	CASSFLGLTEAFF
TRBV7-3	few	TRBJ2-2	.	TGTGCCAGCAGCTGGGGATCAAGTCCTGGGGAGCTGTTTTTT	CASSWGSSPGELFF
TRBV6-1	once	TRBJ2-6	TRBD1	TGTGCCACGGGACAGACGTCCTCTGGGGCCAACGTCCTGACTTTC	CATGQTSSGANVLTF
TRBV24-1	.	TRBJ2-7	TRBD2	TGTGCCACCAGTGATCGCCGGACTAGCGGGAGAGGCGAGCAGTACTTC	CATSDRRTSGRGEQYF
TRBV4-1	.	TRBJ2-3	TRBD2	TGCGCCAGCAGCCAGGGGACTAGCGAGAGGCGGGATACGCAGTATTTT	CASSQGTSERRDTQYF
TRBV3-1	.	TRBJ2-1	.	TGTGCCAGCAGAAAGGGCACAGACTCCAATGAGCAGTTCTTC	CASRKGTDSNEQFF
TRBV12-1	.	TRBJ2-1	.	TGTGCCAGCCGCCCCCTAAGGAGAGCCTCCTACAATGAGCAGTTCTTC	CASRPLRRASYNEQFF
TRBV7-3	few	TRBJ2-3	TRBD1	TGTGCCAGCAGCGGGACAGGGGCCGACACAGATACGCAGTATTTT	CASSGTGADTDTQYF
TRBV20-1	.	TRBJ1-5	TRBD1	TGCAGTGCTAGCGGACAGGGACATCGTGCCCAGCATTTT	CSASGQGHRAQHF
TRBV7-6	.	TRBJ2-7	TRBD2	TGTGCCAGCAGCTTAGCGAGCGGGAGGACTAACGAGCAGTACTTC	CASSLASGRTNEQYF
TRBV7-8	few	TRBJ2-5	TRBD1	TGTGCCAGCAGCTTAAGACAGGGGGCTGCAGAGACCCAGTACTTC	CASSLRQGAAETQYF
TRBV7-9	.	TRBJ1-1	TRBD1	TGTGCCAGCAGCCTCGGACAGGGATTGAAGTCTGAAGCTTTCTTT	CASSLGQGLKSEAFF
TRBV15	.	TRBJ2-2	.	TGTGCCACCCGCATGATGGAGGGAAACACCGGGGAGCTGTTTTTT	CATRMMEGNTGELFF
TRBV3-1	.	TRBJ1-6	.	TGTGCCAGCAGCCAGAAAAATTCACCCCTCCACTTT	CASSQKNSPLHF
TRBV15	.	TRBJ2-5	TRBD1	TGTGCCACCAGCAGAGAAGGGACAGGGGGAGAGACCCAGTACTTC	CATSREGTGGETQYF
TRBV5-1	once	TRBJ2-5	.	TGCGCCACCAGCTTGTCAATAGCGGAACAAGAGACCCAGTACTTC	CATSLSIAEQETQYF
TRBV20-1	.	TRBJ1-2	.	TGCAGTGCTAGCCGCGCAGGACCGATGTTTGACTATGGCTACACCTTC	CSASRAGPMFDYGYTF
TRBV5-1	.	TRBJ2-2	TRBD2	TGCGCCAGCAGCTGCAACGGGAGGGCCAGCGGGGAGCTGTTTTTT	CASSCNGRASGELFF
TRBV5-1	.	TRBJ1-1	.	TGCGCCAGCAGCTTGGGTGGAGGTCAGGGAGGCACTGAAGCTTTCTTT	CASSLGGGQGGTEAFF
TRBV24-1	.	TRBJ1-5	.	TGTGCCACCAGTGATTCCAGGGAGGGGAATCAGCCCCAGCATTTT	CATSDSREGNQPQHF
TRBV7-9	.	TRBJ1-1	.	TGTGCCAGCATCCTTAAGACGGGGCCGTGGAACACTGAAGCTTTCTTT	CASILKTGPWNTEAFF
TRBV20-1	.	TRBJ2-3	TRBD2	TGCAGTGCTACCTTAAGACTAGCGGACACAGATACGCAGTATTTT	CSATLRLADTDTQYF
TRBV7-9	.	TRBJ2-5	TRBD2	TGTGCCAGCAGCTTGACTAGCGGGAGTTTCGGGGAGGAGACCCAGTACTTC	CASSLTSGSFGEETQYF
TRBV9	few	TRBJ2-7	.	TGTGCCAGCAGCGTAGCTCCGGGTTTTGGGGAGCAGTACTTC	CASSVAPGFGEQYF
TRBV29-1	many	TRBJ2-7	.	TGCAGCGTTGGTCGGGCTAGTCCCCCCTACGAGCAGTACTTC	CSVGRASPPYEQYF
TRBV2	.	TRBJ1-5	.	TGTGCCAGCAGTGGGGATGGGGCTGGCAATCAGCCCCAGCATTTT	CASSGDGAGNQPQHF
TRBV10-1	.	TRBJ1-2	.	TGCGCCAGCAGTGGGACCTACAGGGTTCAGGACTATGGCTACACCTTC	CASSGTYRVQDYGYTF
TRBV5-1	.	TRBJ2-3	.	TGCGCCAGCAGCTTGGCGCCAGTAGGACGCACAGATACGCAGTATTTT	CASSLAPVGRTDTQYF
TRBV3-1	.	TRBJ2-3	TRBD2	TGTGCCAGCAGCCCTCTAGGACTAGAAGGGATTAGAGATACGCAGTATTTT	CASSPLGLEGIRDTQYF
TRBV20-1	few	TRBJ2-1	.	TGCAGTGCCATCGGGTCTCCGTCGGATGAGCAGTTCTTC	CSAIGSPSDEQFF
TRBV11-1	few	TRBJ2-1	.	TGTGCCAGCAGCTCCCGTCTGGTCAGGGGGGACAATGAGCAGTTCTTC	CASSSRLVRGDNEQFF
TRBV25-1	.	TRBJ2-4	.	TGTGTCAGCAGTGAAAACCGACAACTAGCCAAAAACATTCAGTACTTC	CVSSENRQLAKNIQYF
TRBV30	.	TRBJ1-1	.	TGTGCCCACGGTATCTCTGAAGCTTTCTTT	CAHGISEAFF
TRBV5-1	few	TRBJ1-2	TRBD1	TGCGCCAGCAGCTTCTACCCATTTACAGGGGGGGAAGTTGACTATGGCTACACCTTC	CASSFYPFTGGEVDYGYTF
TRBV6-5	many	TRBJ2-6	TRBD2	TGTGCCAGCCGGGAACTAGCGGGACTTTCTGGGGCCAACGTCCTGACTTTC	CASRELAGLSGANVLTF
TRBV20-1	.	TRBJ2-7	TRBD2	TGCAGTGCTAGTAGCGGGAGGGCCCCCTACGAGCAGTACTTC	CSASSGRAPYEQYF